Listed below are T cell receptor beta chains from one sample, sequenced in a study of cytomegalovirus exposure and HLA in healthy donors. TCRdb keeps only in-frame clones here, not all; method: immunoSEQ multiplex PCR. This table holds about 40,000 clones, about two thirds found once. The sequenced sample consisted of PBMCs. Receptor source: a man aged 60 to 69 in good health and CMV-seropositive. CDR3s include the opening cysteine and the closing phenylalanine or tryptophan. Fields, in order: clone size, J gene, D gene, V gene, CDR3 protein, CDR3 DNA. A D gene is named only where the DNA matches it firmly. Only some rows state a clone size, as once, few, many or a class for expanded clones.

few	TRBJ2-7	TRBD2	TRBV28	CASSSSGRALQQYF	TGTGCCAGCAGTTCTAGCGGGAGGGCTTTGCAGCAGTACTTC
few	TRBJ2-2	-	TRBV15	CATSRVGAAGPRELFF	TGTGCCACCAGCAGAGTGGGGGCGGCCGGGCCCAGGGAGCTGTTTTTT
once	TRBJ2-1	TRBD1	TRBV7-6	CASSLTGGSHNEQFF	TGTGCCAGCAGCTTAACAGGGGGAAGTCATAATGAGCAGTTCTTC
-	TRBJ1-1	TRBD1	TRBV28	CASTRTGTAEAFF	TGTGCCAGCACCAGAACCGGGACAGCTGAAGCTTTCTTT
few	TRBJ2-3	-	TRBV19	CASSHGDTQYF	TGTGCCAGTAGTCACGGAGATACGCAGTATTTT
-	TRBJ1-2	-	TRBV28	CASSLETLLSDGYTF	TGTGCCAGCAGTTTGGAAACACTATTAAGCGATGGCTACACCTTC
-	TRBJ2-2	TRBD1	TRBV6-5	CASSYLGQGNVAELFF	TGTGCCAGCAGTTACTTAGGACAGGGAAACGTAGCCGAGCTGTTTTTT
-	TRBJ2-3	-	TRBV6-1	CASIVSEGFTDTQYF	TGTGCCAGCATCGTCTCGGAGGGTTTCACAGATACGCAGTATTTT
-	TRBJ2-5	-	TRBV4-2	CASSETYGSETQYF	TGTGCCAGCTCTGAGACTTATGGAAGTGAGACCCAGTACTTC
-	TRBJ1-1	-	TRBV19	CASSDSDQLNTEAFF	TGTGCCAGTAGTGACTCAGACCAACTGAACACTGAAGCTTTCTTT
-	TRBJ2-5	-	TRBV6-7	CASSSIPGSHEETQYF	TGTGCCAGCAGTTCCATCCCCGGGTCGCACGAAGAGACCCAGTACTTC
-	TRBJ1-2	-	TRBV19	CASSHGTPTNYGYTF	TGTGCCAGTAGTCACGGGACACCTACTAACTATGGCTACACCTTC
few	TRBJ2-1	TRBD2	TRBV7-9	CASSPLGGDNEQFF	TGTGCCAGCAGCCCCCTTGGGGGGGACAATGAGCAGTTCTTC
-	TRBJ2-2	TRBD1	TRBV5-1	CASSLTGVSGELFF	TGCGCCAGCAGCTTGACAGGGGTTTCCGGGGAGCTGTTTTTT
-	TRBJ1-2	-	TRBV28	CASFYSTGTYGYTF	TGTGCCAGCTTCTACTCCACAGGGACCTATGGCTACACCTTC
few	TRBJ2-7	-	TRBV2	CASSGQTISYEQYF	TGTGCCAGCAGTGGCCAGACTATCTCCTACGAGCAGTACTTC
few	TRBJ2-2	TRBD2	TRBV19	CASSPLRVREGNTGELFF	TGTGCCAGTAGTCCCTTAAGGGTTCGGGAGGGTAACACCGGGGAGCTGTTTTTT
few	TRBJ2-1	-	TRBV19	CASSLQPLGSVYYNEQFF	TGTGCCAGTAGCCTCCAGCCCCTCGGTAGCGTCTACTACAATGAGCAGTTCTTC
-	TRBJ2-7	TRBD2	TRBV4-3	CASSQDSLAGTEQYF	TGCGCCAGCAGCCAAGATTCACTAGCGGGAACCGAGCAGTACTTC
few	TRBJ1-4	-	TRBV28	CASSSPGIATNEKLFF	TGTGCCAGCAGTTCGCCAGGGATTGCAACTAATGAAAAACTGTTTTTT
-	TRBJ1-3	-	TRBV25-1	CASSAGVNTIYF	TGTGCCAGCAGTGCGGGGGTAAACACCATATATTTT
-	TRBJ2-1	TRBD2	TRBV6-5	CASSYSASGSEQFF	TGTGCCAGCAGTTACTCGGCTAGCGGAAGCGAGCAGTTCTTC
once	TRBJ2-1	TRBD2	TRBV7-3	CASSLRGTSGYNEQFF	TGTGCCAGCAGCTTAAGGGGGACTAGCGGATACAATGAGCAGTTCTTC
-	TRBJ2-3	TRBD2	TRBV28	CASSLSGLRTDTQYF	TGTGCCAGCAGTTTATCGGGACTACGCACAGATACGCAGTATTTT